The present T cell receptor (beta chain) was sequenced within a study of cytomegalovirus exposure and HLA in healthy donors. Whole-study findings and limits: Later on, an analysis tied 15,000 to 20,000 TCR beta sequences to HLA alleles at 0.05 false discovery rate. Later examination showed HLA-associated TCR beta chains had greater clonal expansion than equally common others.

Worth noting for this clone: Its antigen is not identified.

60 Vbeta and 13 Jbeta primers were used in PCR. Method: immunoSEQ multiplex PCR; TCRdb's copy keeps in-frame clones and lacks some. The repertoire holds approximately 140,000 clones, with about 86% as singletons. The germline gives CDR1 SEHNR, CDR2 FQNEAQ (reference sequence). V trimming: 4 bases; J trimming: 1 base; junction bases outside the gene matches: 4. This CDR3 is built from 16 residues. The sequencing input was PBMCs. This TCR was sampled from a middle-aged man in good health and CMV-seropositive. The chain has TRBV7-9 and TRBJ2-2; 9 bases agree with TRBD1. Here the CDR3 reads CASSWPTGGNTGELFF. The DNA of the CDR3 is TGTGCCAGCAGCTGGCCGACAGGGGGGAACACCGGGGAGCTGTTTTTT.